This T cell receptor (beta chain) appears in the sequencing data of a study of cytomegalovirus exposure and HLA in healthy donors (dated by TCRdb to the late 2010s). For the wider study: In an earlier analysis of under 600 of the donors, roughly 300 Gb of sequence data and 100 million or so unique TCR beta sequences from some 170 million T cells were reported. Roughly 300 gigabases of sequencing data and around 90 million unique TCR sequences made up an early release that covered 640 HLA-typed donors. Roughly 5 DR-DQ haplotypes were handled as single units for association and clustering because linkage in the cohort was strong. The genetic ancestry cluster associated with self-reported Caucasian donors included about 81% of the roughly 400 genotyped donors. A later genetic analysis used genome-wide SNP genotypes for about three fifths of the 666 donors, treating that subset as a discovery cohort. In an earlier analysis of more than 550 of the donors, high-throughput TCR beta sequencing was used to judge whether each TCR beta V gene segment behaved as functional or pseudogenic. In the later analysis, no new phenotypic data were used to find candidate immune exposures; instead, reliance was placed on TCR beta sequences and their occurrence across donors. Using immunosequencing, the study profiled T cell repertoires from 666 subjects and related those repertoires to cytomegalovirus serostatus. Donor age, sex, ethnicity and CMV serostatus were compiled alongside the repertoire data. The number of donors typed differed by locus, with roughly 629-640 for A, B, C, DRB1 and DQB1, 522 for DQA1, under 610 for DPA1, and around 430 for DPB1. Every repertoire in the discovery cohort had been generated on one and the same sequencing platform. A separate validation cohort of 90 to 150 different subjects was used in addition to the 666-subject first cohort. The study aimed to test whether cataloging public T cell receptors could reveal signatures of past pathogen exposure. Both class I and class II loci were covered by HLA typing, at four-digit resolution. To study patterns of TCR occurrence, a later analysis re-analyzed previously published TCR beta repertoires from around 700 donors and added high-resolution HLA genotyping. Among approximately 370 genotyped donors of the cohort, an average of roughly 230,000 unique TCR beta nucleotide sequences was sequenced per donor, of which 15% to 20% were non-productive. To predict cytomegalovirus infection status, the study brought together high-throughput TCR immunosequencing, statistical association of individual TCRs with disease status, and machine learning.

The study at large found these results: About 15 rarely observed V segments, including chromosome 9 orphons, were excluded from the earlier analysis of about 500 of the donors because counts were too low. Immune exposure information for the cohort was limited to CMV serostatus. Specific HLA alleles were associated with 15,000 to 20,000 TCR beta sequences at a false discovery rate of 0.05 in a later analysis. A further reported finding was that TCR beta sequences accurately predicted the HLA-A and HLA-B alleles for most subjects in the first cohort. V-gene and J-gene trimming of TCR beta chains was associated with a missense DCLRE1C variant in a later genetic analysis, and the association was replicated in an independent cohort. In a later analysis, HLA-associated TCR beta chains were found to be more clonally expanded and to have lower generation probabilities than equally common non-associated chains. Three of the identified cytomegalovirus-associated TCR beta chains were confirmed in vitro to be specific for cytomegalovirus antigens. According to a later analysis, TCR association rates differed among HLA loci, with DRB1 alleles showing the most associated TCRs and HLA-C alleles showing the fewest. Broadly in line with IMGT annotations, most TCR beta V segments showed up in productive rearrangements about 87% or about 30% of the time in an earlier analysis of about 500 of the donors. A cluster of highly shared sequence variants was judged likely to be a technical artifact of the sequencing pipeline. The study listed 150 to 200 TCR beta chains as associated with cytomegalovirus. Several of the top co-occurrence clusters appeared to be linked to parvovirus B19, influenza, CMV and Epstein-Barr virus, according to a later analysis. When HLA alleles, especially DR and DQ, strongly co-occurred, TCR associations were difficult to assign to individual alleles. According to a later genetic analysis, donors in an Asian-associated ancestry cluster had fewer N-insertions in productive TCRs than the approximately 650-donor mean. Cytomegalovirus status was reported to be diagnosed by the classifier with high specificity and sensitivity in both the original and validation cohorts. HLA typing was unavailable for some donors at each locus, so association tests used only the typed subset. It was suggested by the authors that the approach could potentially be generalized to other disease states and immunological phenotypes. Across donors, most TCR sequences were observed very rarely, whereas some public TCRs were present in many individuals. Most CMV-associated TCR beta chains appeared to be HLA-restricted in a later analysis, and the HLA associations seemed to be driven largely by CMV exposure. Only TCR beta chains were sequenced in this cohort, and the absence of alpha or paired-chain data limited detectable features. Linkage disequilibrium might explain the correlated functional status among segregating V segments, but an unknown experimental factor could not be ruled out. The presence/absence analyses assumed that sequencing depth was roughly uniform across donors, and that assumption may not be true.

The cohort was made up of 666 healthy bone marrow donors. At the time of sampling, all cohort members were nominally healthy, though unrecorded immune exposures were likely present. The donor tested CMV seropositive, placing the donor among the 289 seropositive members of the cohort. A peripheral blood sample was collected from each donor, and TCR beta sequencing was performed on peripheral blood mononuclear cells. Genomic DNA was extracted from the blood cell samples with the Qiagen DNeasy Blood Extraction Kit. Library creation used the immunoSEQ multiplex PCR assay. For the multiplex PCR, a mixture combining 60 forward primers for TCR Vbeta segments and 13 reverse primers for TCR Jbeta segments was used. A multiplex PCR assay on genomic DNA amplified the CDR3 region of rearranged TCR beta genes. Amplified TCR beta libraries were sequenced as 87-base-pair reads on the Illumina HiSeq System. For the original study's pipeline: Across the 640 or so repertoires, a later analysis counted tens of millions of unique TCR beta chains, 9 million to 14 million of which were shared by at least two donors. A nearest-neighbor algorithm error-corrected the raw reads and collapsed the reads into unique sequences, merging closely related sequences to remove PCR and sequencing errors. Alignment of CDR3 sequences to IMGT reference sequences was used to assign V, D and J gene segments. Each retained sequence needed at least a six-nucleotide match to both a V gene segment and a J gene segment. A rearrangement counted as productive if the CDR3 had no stop codons and remained in frame with V and J, and every other rearrangement counted as non-productive. Following IMGT convention, CDR3 was defined as the stretch from the second conserved V-encoded cysteine up to the conserved J-encoded phenylalanine. The earlier analysis of a few hundred of the donors excluded sequences that lacked an unambiguous match to a single V gene segment. An earlier analysis of 500 to 600 of the donors classified V segments as functional when productive rearrangements were above 56.7% and as segregating when the standard deviation between donors was above 5%. To diagnose cytomegalovirus status from the catalog of TCR beta chain sequences, a statistical classification framework was built. In a later analysis, V and J genes were assigned by comparing TCR nucleotide sequences against IMGT/GENE-DB human TR gene sequences. A later analysis assigned CDR3 sequences and most-parsimonious VDJ recombination scenarios with the TCRdist pipeline. In a later analysis, every TCR beta chain was defined by the combination of its CDR3 amino acid sequence and its V-gene family, and reads without a unique V-gene family were dropped. As a way to deal with suspected cross-contamination and a sequencing artifact, a later analysis dropped over 550 nucleotide sequences that were highly shared and had low generation probability. In a later analysis, a clonal expansion index was calculated for each public chain from normalized within-repertoire ranks of inferred template counts. In a later analysis, generation probabilities were computed using a VDJ recombination model fitted to out-of-frame rearrangements, and the results were checked against IGoR. In a later analysis, TCR-TCR, TCR-HLA and TCR-CMV co-occurrence was scored with hypergeometric tests, and a repertoire-size bias correction was applied to TCR pairs. A later analysis estimated false discovery rates by permuting HLA or CMV assignments 20 times. In a later analysis, co-occurring TCRs were grouped using DBSCAN, with TCRdist sequence similarity added in when clustering inside HLA-allele-positive subsets. Repertoires with fewer than 30,000 or more than 120,000 public chains, plus five repertoires with anomalous nucleotide sharing, were excluded from co-occurrence clustering. Not all clones reach the TCRdb copy of this immuneACCESS table, which keeps in-frame sequences only. Checked studies attribute under half of the gap to unresolved V genes and leave the rest unexplained. V, J and clone size are taken as reported in that table, and D and trimming were inferred from the DNA itself. Present in this sample are some 180,000 clones, 70% to 85% of which were seen just once. The ten largest clones represent approximately 3.7% of the sample.

On this clone itself: There is no known antigen for this receptor. Nothing much larger sits one base from this clone, and base qualities are not available.

Source material: PBMCs. This TCR came from a woman aged 60 to 75 in good health and CMV-seropositive.

The DNA sequence is as follows: TGTGCCTGGAGGGCTGACAGTACTGCCCCAGCTTTCTTT. It codes for CAWRADSTAPAFF. The rearrangement combines TRBV30 with TRBJ1-1, with a tentative D gene TRBD1 over 5 matching bases. Including cysteine and phenylalanine, the CDR3 has 13 amino acids. Only the CDR3 DNA is retained, 39 bases long and in frame from the first base. CDR1 and CDR2, per the germline V gene (reference sequence), are GTSNPN and SVGIG. Trimming costs V 3 bases and J 10 bases, and their ends lie 18 bases apart.